This T cell receptor (beta chain) originates from a study of shared clonotypes between healthy human individuals (dated by TCRdb to the early 2020s). Turning to the overall study: A couple of women and three men aged 18 to 49 years were included in the cohort. Per donor, three plates each were used for CD4 naive and CD4 memory, two for CD8 naive, and one for CD8 memory. Blood TCR repertoires of about five healthy adults were deeply sequenced to estimate repertoire size and the extent of clonotype sharing between individuals. To increase sequencing depth and limit assay-specific biases, TCR repertoire library preparation and sequencing were carried out by different laboratories using diverse techniques. Each donor's leukapheresis produced roughly between roughly 0.9 and 9 billion PBMCs.

What the authors observed across the whole study: Sharing across a few donors was observed for about 4.8% of naive CD4, less than 4% of naive CD8, around 2.5% of memory CD4, and around 0.4% of memory CD8 clonotypes. Naive subsets generally had larger estimated clonotype richness than memory subsets did. Sampling was limited to blood, and TCR repertoires in tissue likely differ from TCR repertoires in blood. Pairwise subsampling led to the expectation that sequencing depth would affect the degree of clonotype sharing among donors. Incomplete sequencing was indicated by rarefaction of sorted-subset datasets, despite the large sequencing depth. Compared with non-shared clonotypes, clonotypes shared by all four sorted-subset donors had higher generation probabilities. Because the study included only a small number of donors, the genetic and exposure-history diversity represented was limited.

The germline V gene (reference sequence) yields SEHNR for CDR1 and FQNEAQ for CDR2. The CDR3 runs 13 residues from the cysteine to the phenylalanine. Only the CDR3 part of the read is kept: 39 bases, read in frame from the first base. The junction carries 10 bases between V and J, which are trimmed by 2 bases and 5 bases respectively. A remark on this clone: The specificity of this receptor is unknown. Within one base of it there is no much larger clone, and no base qualities were kept.

CD8 naive samples consisted of CD45RO-negative cells that were positively selected for CCR7, yielding a CD45RA+CCR7+ population without TemRA cells. Healthy HIV-negative adults with no recently reported acute infections or vaccinations were included as donors. All donors were Caucasian adults living in Nashville, Tennessee, USA. Blood was obtained by leukapheresis, after which PBMCs were separated by Ficoll-Histopaque density gradient centrifugation and cryopreserved in liquid nitrogen vapor phase. Purity and quantity of every magnetically sorted T cell population were checked by analytical flow cytometry. Genomic DNA was isolated from each sorted fraction and quantified by UV absorbance on a Nanodrop 2000c. Using the deep immunoSEQ assay, multiplex PCR amplified TCR CDR3 regions from genomic DNA. Genomic DNA extracted from each cell subset was distributed evenly over all wells of several immunoSEQ 96-well plates, and each plate served as one replicate. For sorted subsets, each replicate PCR was loaded with 200 ng genomic DNA, equivalent to some 31,000 T cell genomes. The purified libraries were quantified using a Qubit 3.0 fluorometer, sized with a Bioanalyzer 2100, and then quantified again using the KAPA Library Quantification kit. Every immunoSEQ 96-well plate was sequenced on a dedicated single-read 150-cycle Illumina NextSeq 550 flow cell. On the study's bioinformatics: Because the immunoSEQ output included only junctional sequences and no quality scores, the filtering could not be the same as the filtering used for full-length reads. To assign V/J genes and CDR3, sequences were annotated against IMGT germline references using PyIR, a Python wrapper for IgBLAST v1.9. Reads with weak V/J assignments (E-value above 1e-6), missing CDR3, stop codons, out-of-frame junctions, or ambiguous translated residues were removed. V3J clonotypes were defined by identical inferred V gene, J gene, and CDR3 amino acid sequence. To compute the percentage overlap between repertoires, the number of shared unique clonotypes was divided by the size of the smaller repertoire. Repertoire richness was assessed with RTK rarefaction, the Chao1 estimator, and Recon v2.1 estimates of unobserved clonotypes. Generation probabilities were computed with OLGA for all TCRbeta clonotypes obtained by the gDNA method from several donors. Entries here come from immuneACCESS through TCRdb and include only in-frame sequences with V and J called. Some clones fail to appear in such tables; in the studies checked, an unresolved V gene covers under half of the shortfall, and the cause of the remainder is unknown. V and J calls and clone size are copied from that table; D and trimming were computed from the DNA. In this sample the table shows about 580,000 clones, 95% to 98% of which occur a single time. The ten largest make up 0.3% to 0.35% of the sample.

Recombination linked TRBV7-9 to TRBJ2-7; TRBD2 is possibly the D segment (5 matching bases). What was sequenced was naive CD8+ T cells sorted from blood. The cell subset or site tag for this specimen amounts to: CD45RA+CCR7+. The clonotype originates from a man aged 25-45 years in good health. The sequence in DNA is TGTGCCAGCAGCTTACCTGGGAGCCACGAGCAGTACTTC. Its product reads: CASSLPGSHEQYF.